The source of this T cell receptor (beta chain) is a study of blood T cells in healthy people across ages. Donor samples were obtained from healthy Caucasian individuals from Russia, aged about 6 to 100. The authors ran a second PCR of roughly 6 to 12 cycles using a sample-barcoded 5' primer and a J-beta primer mix. One entry per CDR3 protein, called by TCRdb with MiXCR from the 5' RACE reads. The sample holds about 830,000 distinct CDR3 sequences, about 59% seen once. Overall study findings and caveats: Diversity of TCR beta per million T cells declined in a roughly linear way with age.

Germline V CDR1 and CDR2: MNHEY, SVGEGT. V shed 6 bases, J shed 4 bases, and the junction held 5 bases outside the gene matches. CDR3 size: 13 residues. The table lists this clonotype with a few counts. Its antigen remains unidentified. The sequencing input was blood. The clonotype originates from a man aged 25 to 40 in good health. The chain joins TRBV6-2 or TRBV6-3 to TRBJ2-5, with 7 bases aligning to TRBD2. CDR3 region: CASRGLVRETQYF. CDR3 sequence (DNA): TGTGCCAGCAGAGGACTAGTAAGAGAGACCCAGTACTTC.